The sequence of this T cell receptor beta chain was determined in a study of T cell repertoires in ileal Crohn's disease. As for the study in general: About half received postoperative treatment, around 10 with thiopurines and about 20 anti-TNF. MI samples are biopsies from the surgical specimen's proximal margin. Notes on the study in general: All patients with clonality above 26.8% had endoscopic recurrence. Mucosal expansions were suggested to be mainly CD8 T cells.

Of note for this clone: Its antigen is currently unknown.

Assay used: immunoSEQ multiplex PCR; TCRdb lists only in-frame clones, some missing. The sample has several thousand clones; roughly 84% are singletons. Time point specified: proximal margin of the surgical specimen (macroscopically non-inflamed). Input material: ileal tissue. The TCR comes from an adult with Crohn's disease.

The DNA for the CDR3 is TGTGCCTGGAGTGCCGGGACGGTTTATGGCTACACCTTC. Translating it yields CAWSAGTVYGYTF. This chain connects TRBV30 to TRBJ1-2; a possible D gene is TRBD1 (5 bases). CDR1 is GTSNPN, CDR2 SVGIG, per germline (reference sequence). The germline V and J ends were trimmed by 1 base and 5 bases, with 11 bases remaining between them. The CDR3 totals 13 residues.